The source of this TCR beta chain is a study of T cells in Graves' hyperthyroidism and ophthalmopathy. Trimming shortened V by 2 bases and J by 5 bases, and 11 bases separated the two germline ends. The germline gives CDR1 SGHRS, CDR2 YFSETQ. This CDR3 spans 14 amino acids. Lactation, pregnancy, other autoimmune disease or uncontrolled infection led to exclusion of patients. Study results and caveats: Stable hyperthyroidism and ophthalmopathy were separated using 13 V-J signatures.

Concerning this clonotype: Its antigen is unidentified.

Amplification of TCR beta CDR3 regions used RNA as the template. Researchers ran a first-round RT-PCR on the TCR CDR3 using the HTBI primer set. TCRdb reprocessed the multiplex PCR reads via MiXCR and lists one record per CDR3 protein. The sample contains hundreds of thousands of distinct CDR3 sequences, around a quarter of which appear only once. The sequence derives from a woman in her 30s with Graves' ophthalmopathy. J is TRBJ1-5 and V is TRBV5-1, with D possibly being TRBD1 (6 bases). The sample was blood. The CDR3 region has the DNA TGCGCCAGCAGCTTAGGCAGGGGCGATCAGCCCCAGCATTTT. As protein: CASSLGRGDQPQHF.